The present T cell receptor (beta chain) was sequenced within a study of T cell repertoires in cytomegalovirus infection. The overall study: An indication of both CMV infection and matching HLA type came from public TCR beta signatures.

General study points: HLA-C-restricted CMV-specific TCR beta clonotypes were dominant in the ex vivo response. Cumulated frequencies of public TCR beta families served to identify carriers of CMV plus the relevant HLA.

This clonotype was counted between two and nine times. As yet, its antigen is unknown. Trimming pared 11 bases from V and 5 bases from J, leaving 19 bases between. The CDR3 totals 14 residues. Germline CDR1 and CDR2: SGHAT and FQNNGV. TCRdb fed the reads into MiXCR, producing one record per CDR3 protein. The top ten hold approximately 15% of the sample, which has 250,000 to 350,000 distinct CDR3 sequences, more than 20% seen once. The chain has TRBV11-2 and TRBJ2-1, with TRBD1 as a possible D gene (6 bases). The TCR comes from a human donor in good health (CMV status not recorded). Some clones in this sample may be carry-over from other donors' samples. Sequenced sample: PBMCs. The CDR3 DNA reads TGTGCCTGCAAACAGGGTCGTGCTAACAATGAGCAGTTCTTC. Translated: CACKQGRANNEQFF.